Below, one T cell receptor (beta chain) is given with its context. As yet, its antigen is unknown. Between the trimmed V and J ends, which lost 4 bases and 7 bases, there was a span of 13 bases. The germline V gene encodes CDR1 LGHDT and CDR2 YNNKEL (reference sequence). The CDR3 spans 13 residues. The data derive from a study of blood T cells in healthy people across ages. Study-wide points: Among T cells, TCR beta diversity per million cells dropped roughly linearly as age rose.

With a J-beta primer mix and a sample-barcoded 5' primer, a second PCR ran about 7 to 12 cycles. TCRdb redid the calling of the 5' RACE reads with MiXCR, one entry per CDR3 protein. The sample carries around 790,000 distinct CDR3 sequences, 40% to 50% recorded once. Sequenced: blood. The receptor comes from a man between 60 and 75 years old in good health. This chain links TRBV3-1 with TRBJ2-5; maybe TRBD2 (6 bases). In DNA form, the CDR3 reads TGTGCCAGCAGCCCTCGGGACTGTGGGACCCAGTACTTC. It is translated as CASSPRDCGTQYF.